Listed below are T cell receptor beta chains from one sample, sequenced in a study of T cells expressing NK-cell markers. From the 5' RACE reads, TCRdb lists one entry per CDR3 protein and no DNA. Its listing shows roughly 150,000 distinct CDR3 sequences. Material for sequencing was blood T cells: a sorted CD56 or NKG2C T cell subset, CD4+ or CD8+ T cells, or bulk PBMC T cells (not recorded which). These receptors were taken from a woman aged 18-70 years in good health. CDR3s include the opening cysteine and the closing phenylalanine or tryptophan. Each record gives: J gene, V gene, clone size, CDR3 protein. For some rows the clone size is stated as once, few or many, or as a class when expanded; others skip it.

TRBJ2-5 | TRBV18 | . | CASSPSLAGGKQETQYF
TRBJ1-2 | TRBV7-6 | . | CACEGSYYGYTF
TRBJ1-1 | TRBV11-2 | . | CASSLEDRGNTEAFF
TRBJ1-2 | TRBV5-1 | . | CASSSGTGGANYGYTF
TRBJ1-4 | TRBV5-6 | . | CASSLITPNEKLFF
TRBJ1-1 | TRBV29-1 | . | CSVEWQGGTPEAFF
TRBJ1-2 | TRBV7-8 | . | CASSRDGRTVLSGYTF
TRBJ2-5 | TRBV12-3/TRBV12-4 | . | CASSLVVRTQYF
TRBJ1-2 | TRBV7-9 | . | CASSLFQDGYTF
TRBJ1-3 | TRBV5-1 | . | CASSWTGPSGNTIYF
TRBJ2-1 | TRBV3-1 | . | CASSQVRQGKFF
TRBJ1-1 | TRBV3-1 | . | CASSQTLTGGNTEAFF
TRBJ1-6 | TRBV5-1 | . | CASSLAHRDSPLHF
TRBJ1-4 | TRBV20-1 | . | CSARAAATNEKLFF
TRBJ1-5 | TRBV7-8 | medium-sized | CASSLNEGGASRNQPQHF
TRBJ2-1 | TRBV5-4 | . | CASSSGTSGGAAYNEQFF
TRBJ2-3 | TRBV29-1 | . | CSVPPNTDTQYF
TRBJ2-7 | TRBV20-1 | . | CSARGTTYEQYF
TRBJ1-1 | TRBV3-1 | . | CASSQDPESTEAFF
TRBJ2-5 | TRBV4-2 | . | CASSQEGGETQYF
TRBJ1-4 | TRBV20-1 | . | CSARTTGFVDEKLFF
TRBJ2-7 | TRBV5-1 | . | CASSYFLLAGGSYEQYF
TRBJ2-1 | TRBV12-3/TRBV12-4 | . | CASSLNPEGRRNEQFF
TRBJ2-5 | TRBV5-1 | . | CASSAPSGSGQETQYF
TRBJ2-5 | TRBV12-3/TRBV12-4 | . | CASSLGRKETQYF
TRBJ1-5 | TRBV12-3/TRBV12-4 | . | CASSGQPGRPQHF
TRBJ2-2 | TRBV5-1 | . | CASSLDGSGKRHPGELFF
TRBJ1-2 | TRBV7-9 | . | CASSLGQGGYTF
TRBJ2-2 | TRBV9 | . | CASTRLAGGYTGELFF
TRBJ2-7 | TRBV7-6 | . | CASSSTTTYEQYF
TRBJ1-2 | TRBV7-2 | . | CASSLGGVQGQLFGYTF
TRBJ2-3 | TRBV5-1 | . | CASSLSGSTDTQYF
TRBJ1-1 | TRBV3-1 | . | CASSRRGSTEAFF
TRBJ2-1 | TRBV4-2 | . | CASSQAAGYSHEQFF
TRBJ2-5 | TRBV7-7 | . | CASSQEGWSSGRVRSETQYF
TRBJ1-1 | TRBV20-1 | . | CSASISEEAFF
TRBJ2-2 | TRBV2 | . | CASREEHAGELFF
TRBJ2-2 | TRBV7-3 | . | CASSLGTSGTGELFF
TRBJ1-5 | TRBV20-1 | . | CSARGTGTGGGSRNQPQHF
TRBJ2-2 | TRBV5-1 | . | CASSKAGGPGELFF
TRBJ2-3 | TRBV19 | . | CASRPVGLESTDTQYF
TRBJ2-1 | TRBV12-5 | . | CASGLDRGGRLFEQFF
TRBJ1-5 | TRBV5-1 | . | CASSPQGPQPQHF
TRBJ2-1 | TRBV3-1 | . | CASSQVSAGGGNEQFF
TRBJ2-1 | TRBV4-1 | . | CASSQDLGNVRNEQFF
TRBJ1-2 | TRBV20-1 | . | CSPGQGTNYGYTF
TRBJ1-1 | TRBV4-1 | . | CASSQSPDGMNTEAFF
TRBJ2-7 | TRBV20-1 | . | CSATTSANYEQYF